These T cell receptor beta chains were read from a single sample in a study of blood T cell repertoires in COVID-19. Clones were sequenced by immunoSEQ multiplex PCR, and TCRdb holds only the in-frame ones, with some missing. The sample includes 400,000 or so clones, approximately 88% of them seen just once. Sequences were obtained from PBMCs or T cells enriched from blood (not recorded which). The receptors shown here come from a woman in her 40s with acute COVID-19. Both conserved end residues are part of each CDR3. Each record gives: V gene, clone size, D gene, J gene, CDR3 protein, CDR3 DNA. The D gene is left open where the match is weak. Size is omitted from some rows. Given values are once, few, many or a class for expanded clones.

TRBV3-1/TRBV3-2,.,TRBD1,TRBJ2-7,CASSQDALPGQPSYEQYF,TGTGCCAGCAGCCAAGACGCCCTACCGGGACAGCCCTCCTACGAGCAGTACTTC
TRBV10-3,once,TRBD2,TRBJ2-2,CAITPGGETNTGELFF,TGTGCCATCACACCTGGGGGGGAAACGAACACCGGGGAGCTGTTTTTT
TRBV4-1,once,.,TRBJ1-6,CASSQAYSPLHF,TGCGCCAGCAGCCAAGCCTATTCACCCCTCCACTTT
TRBV6-1,few,.,TRBJ2-4,CASSEVTGLGNIQYF,TGTGCCAGCAGTGAAGTCACAGGGTTAGGGAACATTCAGTACTTC
TRBV5-1,.,.,TRBJ2-7,CASSFGRDSYEQYF,TGCGCCAGCAGCTTTGGCAGGGACTCCTACGAGCAGTACTTC
TRBV7-8,.,.,TRBJ1-2,CASSPGNGGYTF,TGTGCCAGCAGCCCAGGGAACGGGGGCTACACCTTC
TRBV13,.,.,TRBJ1-1,CASSLPGGGENTEAFF,TGTGCCAGCAGCTTACCGGGAGGAGGGGAGAACACTGAAGCTTTCTTT
TRBV6-6,.,.,TRBJ1-5,CASSYGGQPQHF,TGTGCCAGCAGTTATGGAGGTCAGCCCCAGCATTTT
TRBV30,.,.,TRBJ1-3,CAWSEYLPSSGNTIYF,TGTGCCTGGAGTGAGTATTTACCGAGCTCTGGAAACACCATATATTTT
TRBV19,.,.,TRBJ1-5,CASSMKSGARGQPQHF,TGTGCCAGTAGTATGAAGTCCGGGGCGCGGGGTCAGCCCCAGCATTTT
TRBV15,.,.,TRBJ1-4,CATSSRGLRNEKLFF,TGTGCCACCAGCAGTAGGGGTTTACGTAATGAAAAACTGTTTTTT
TRBV2,.,TRBD1,TRBJ1-2,CASRDTGQGYYGYTF,TGTGCCAGCAGAGACACAGGACAGGGCTACTATGGCTACACCTTC
TRBV6-1,.,.,TRBJ2-1,CASSEVLDRNEQFF,TGTGCCAGCAGTGAAGTGCTAGATCGAAATGAGCAGTTCTTC
TRBV13,.,.,TRBJ2-3,CASSPRTDTDTQYF,TGTGCCAGCAGCCCCAGGACTGACACAGATACGCAGTATTTT
TRBV25-1,few,TRBD2,TRBJ2-1,CASSRLAGGPNEQFF,TGTGCCAGCAGTCGACTAGCGGGGGGGCCGAATGAGCAGTTCTTC
TRBV29-1,.,.,TRBJ1-3,CSVEDRYRGLGNTIYF,TGCAGCGTTGAAGATCGATACCGGGGTCTTGGAAACACCATATATTTT
TRBV2,.,.,TRBJ2-6,CASSEDSSSGANVLTF,TGTGCCAGCAGTGAAGACAGTTCCTCTGGGGCCAACGTCCTGACTTTC
TRBV5-8,.,TRBD1,TRBJ2-1,CASSSDRVNEQFF,TGTGCCAGCAGCTCCGACAGGGTCAATGAGCAGTTCTTC
TRBV10-3,.,.,TRBJ2-2,CAISGQGLISDITGELFF,TGTGCCATCAGTGGTCAGGGGTTGATTAGTGACATCACCGGGGAGCTGTTTTTT
TRBV2,.,.,TRBJ2-7,CASSESGYEQYF,TGTGCCAGCAGTGAATCCGGCTACGAGCAGTACTTC
TRBV27,.,.,TRBJ2-2,CASAKNRNTGELFF,TGTGCCAGCGCAAAGAACAGGAACACCGGGGAGCTGTTTTTT
TRBV18,.,TRBD1,TRBJ1-6,CASSAGQLYNSPLHF,TGTGCCAGCTCAGCGGGACAGCTCTATAATTCACCCCTCCACTTT
TRBV10-3,.,.,TRBJ2-2,CAISESFRNTGELFF,TGTGCCATCAGTGAGTCGTTTAGAAACACCGGGGAGCTGTTTTTT
TRBV12-3/TRBV12-4,.,.,TRBJ1-4,CASSLMTGEKLFF,TGTGCCAGCAGTTTGATGACAGGTGAAAAACTGTTTTTT
TRBV30,.,.,TRBJ1-6,CAWSEQLGFVDSPLHF,TGTGCCTGGAGTGAACAACTAGGGTTTGTAGATTCACCCCTCCACTTT
TRBV7-8,.,TRBD1,TRBJ1-5,CASSSRQGDQPQHF,TGTGCCAGCAGCTCACGACAGGGTGATCAGCCCCAGCATTTT
TRBV9,.,.,TRBJ1-3,CASSVVAGQGSGNTIYF,TGTGCCAGCAGCGTAGTGGCAGGGCAAGGCTCTGGAAACACCATATATTTT
TRBV14,.,TRBD2,TRBJ2-5,CASSQGRDYPQETQYF,TGTGCCAGCAGCCAAGGCAGGGACTATCCCCAAGAGACCCAGTACTTC
TRBV29-1,.,TRBD1,TRBJ2-3,CSVTGTGEYTQYF,TGCAGCGTAACCGGGACAGGGGAATATACGCAGTATTTT
TRBV3-1/TRBV3-2,many,.,TRBJ1-1,CASSQFTGTEAFF,TGTGCCAGCAGCCAATTTACGGGGACTGAAGCTTTCTTT
TRBV27,.,.,TRBJ2-3,CASSWSGGPDTQYF,TGTGCCAGCAGTTGGTCCGGGGGGCCAGATACGCAGTATTTT
TRBV2,.,.,TRBJ2-6,CASRVGAGANVLTF,TGTGCCAGCAGAGTCGGGGCTGGGGCCAACGTCCTGACTTTC
TRBV10-3,few,.,TRBJ1-2,CATRQTGKETPYGYTF,TGTGCCACCAGACAGACAGGAAAGGAAACCCCTTATGGCTACACCTTC
TRBV7-2,.,.,TRBJ1-1,CASSLDRATEAFF,TGTGCCAGCAGCTTAGATCGTGCGACTGAAGCTTTCTTT
TRBV11-2,.,TRBD2,TRBJ2-7,CASSRSPTSLSYEQYF,TGTGCCAGCAGCCGTAGTCCGACTAGCCTCTCCTACGAGCAGTACTTC
TRBV6-5,.,.,TRBJ1-6,CASNPQDSPGSPLHF,TGTGCCAGCAACCCACAGGACAGTCCAGGTTCACCCCTCCACTTT
TRBV9,.,.,TRBJ2-7,CASSETSISYEQYF,TGTGCCAGCAGTGAGACTAGTATTTCCTACGAGCAGTACTTC
TRBV11-3,.,.,TRBJ1-3,CASSSGQGNTIYF,TGTGCCAGCAGCTCCGGACAGGGAAACACCATATATTTT
TRBV19,once,.,TRBJ1-2,CASSIGRLTENFYGYTF,TGTGCCAGTAGTATAGGGCGTTTGACAGAAAACTTCTATGGCTACACCTTC
TRBV10-3,.,TRBD1,TRBJ1-1,CAISEAGTGRGPLNTEAFF,TGTGCCATCAGTGAGGCGGGGACAGGGCGAGGCCCTTTGAACACTGAAGCTTTCTTT
TRBV3-1/TRBV3-2,.,TRBD2,TRBJ2-1,CASSQVAGRGEQFF,TGTGCCAGCAGCCAAGTAGCGGGGCGCGGTGAGCAGTTCTTC
TRBV29-1,.,.,TRBJ2-1,CSGKSREPFSYNEQFF,TGCAGCGGGAAGTCCCGGGAGCCATTTTCCTACAATGAGCAGTTCTTC
TRBV2,.,.,TRBJ2-7,CAGNRDPAYEQYF,TGTGCCGGGAACCGGGATCCCGCCTACGAGCAGTACTTC
TRBV30,.,.,TRBJ2-2,CAWSAGAGAGELFF,TGTGCCTGGAGCGCAGGGGCGGGGGCCGGGGAGCTGTTTTTT
TRBV29-1,.,.,TRBJ1-5,CSVGHKNSNQPQHF,TGCAGCGTTGGACACAAGAATAGCAATCAGCCCCAGCATTTT
TRBV5-1,.,.,TRBJ2-3,CASSLQGAEDTQYF,TGCGCCAGCAGCTTACAGGGTGCGGAAGATACGCAGTATTTT
TRBV9,.,TRBD2,TRBJ2-3,CASSPGAGGPDTQYF,TGTGCCAGCAGCCCCGGAGCGGGGGGGCCGGATACGCAGTATTTT
TRBV2,.,.,TRBJ1-1,CASSEQGLSNTEAFF,TGTGCCAGCAGTGAACAGGGGCTATCTAACACTGAAGCTTTCTTT
TRBV24-1,.,TRBD1,TRBJ2-2,CATNDRGIGELFF,TGTGCCACCAACGACAGGGGGATAGGGGAGCTGTTTTTT
TRBV6-5,once,.,TRBJ1-2,CASSPGVNYGYTF,TGTGCCAGCAGTCCCGGGGTCAACTATGGCTACACCTTC